This T cell receptor beta chain was obtained from a study of T cells expressing NK-cell markers. Study summary: Among the eight sequenced donors, seven tested HCMV-seropositive and one tested seronegative.

As for this clonotype: Antigen: not known.

TCRdb re-analyzed the 5' RACE reads; it lists each CDR3 protein once, without DNA. The listing contains about 260,000 distinct CDR3 sequences. The CDR3 length is 15 residues. Regarding the study as a whole: A few donors' CD3+CD56-NKG2C+ cells were dominated by the same clonotypes. CD8+ T cells in roughly six donors included dominant NKG2C+ clonotypes at roughly 1.0-7.0%. Whether expanded NKG2C-expressing T cell clones recognize HCMV is unknown.

The chain employs TRBV12-3 or TRBV12-4 and TRBJ1-6; TCRdb's assignment of TRBD1 cannot be checked, as there is no DNA. The receptor was isolated from a woman between 18 and 69 years old in good health. The sequenced material came from blood T cells: a sorted CD56 or NKG2C T cell subset, CD4+ or CD8+ T cells, or bulk PBMC T cells (not recorded which). This chain's CDR3 is CASSLAGGGNSPLHF.